This T cell receptor (beta chain) was recorded in a study of control samples from healthy donors and cancer patients. CDR1 SGHTS and CDR2 YDEGEE come from the germline V gene. The V end was cut by 4 bases, the J end by 2 bases, with 15 bases between. The length of the CDR3 is 16 residues. Profiling relied on immunoSEQ multiplex PCR, and the TCRdb table lists in-frame clones only, not all of them. This table holds about 92,000 clones, approximately 78% found once. V and J are TRBV5-8 and TRBJ2-2; D may be TRBD1 (5 bases). This receptor was identified in a woman aged 55-70 years in good health. Sample: blood. CDR3 coding DNA: TGTGCCAGCAGCCCGTTTAGGACACTCAACACCGGGGAGCTGTTTTTT. Its translation is CASSPFRTLNTGELFF.